The 12 T cell receptor beta chains in this list originate from one sample, sequenced in a study of blood T cell repertoires in COVID-19 (dated by TCRdb to 2019 to 2021). The receptor library was made with the immunoSEQ multiplex PCR assay. The table was pulled from immuneACCESS by TCRdb, which kept in-frame rearrangements only. Such tables lose some clones; where checked, under half of the loss comes from unresolved V genes, and the rest has no known cause. In this sample the table shows over 120,000 clones, about 79% of which occur a single time. Roughly a tenth of the sample goes to the ten largest clones. The sequencing sample was made of peripheral blood. These receptors all stem from a man aged 55 to 69 with active or convalescent COVID-19.

V is TRBV5-6 and J is TRBJ1-1, with 12 bases fitting TRBD1. V shed 3 bases, J shed 7 bases, and the junction held 4 bases outside the gene matches. The CDR3 length is 14 residues. The germline V gene has CDR1 SGHDT and CDR2 YYEEEE. The CDR3 here is CASSYGTGGLEAFF. CDR3 bases: TGTGCCAGCAGCTATGGGACAGGGGGCCTTGAAGCTTTCTTT.

The V call is TRBV6-5, the J call TRBJ1-1, with 7 nucleotides matching TRBD1. The J segment lost 0 bases and the V segment lost 5 bases, leaving 3 bases of the junction unmatched. The length of the CDR3 is 14 residues. In germline, CDR1 is MNHEY, CDR2 SVGAGI. CDR3 in amino acids: CASSTGALNTEAFF. The DNA of the CDR3 is TGTGCCAGCAGTACAGGGGCCTTGAACACTGAAGCTTTCTTT.

The chain uses TRBV2 and TRBJ1-5, with 8 bases fitting TRBD1. The CDR3 is 14 residues long. Germline V lookup: CDR1 SNHLY, CDR2 FYNNEI. V shed 6 bases and J 6 bases; nucleotides not matched to a gene: 7. CDR3 amino acids: CASRQGVLGQPQHF. The CDR3 nucleotides read TGTGCCAGCAGACAGGGGGTTTTGGGTCAGCCCCAGCATTTT.

The V and J genes are TRBV30 and TRBJ1-6, with TRBD1 as a possible D gene (5 bases). V was cut by 0 bases and J by 0 bases, with 6 bases left in between. CDR1 is GTSNPN, CDR2 SVGIG, per germline (reference sequence). The CDR3 extends over 15 amino acids. The CDR3 sequence is CAWSVGGSYNSPLHF. For the CDR3, the DNA is TGTGCCTGGAGTGTCGGGGGCTCCTATAATTCACCCCTCCACTTT.

The gene calls are TRBV4-3 and TRBJ1-3; 8 bases match TRBD1. The length of the CDR3 is 16 residues. The junction had 7 bases not matched to a gene; V was cut back by 0 bases and J by 6 bases. CDR1 is LGHNA and CDR2 is YSLEER in the germline V gene. CDR3 nucleotide sequence: TGCGCCAGCAGCCAAGATGCGGTACAGGGGGAAAACACCATATATTTT. Residues: CASSQDAVQGENTIYF.

V usage is TRBV5-1 and J usage is TRBJ1-1; D perhaps matches TRBD1 (6 bases). CDR1 is SGHRS and CDR2 is YFSETQ in the germline V gene. Trimming removed 4 bases at V and 0 bases at J, with 13 bases between. The CDR3 has 15 residues. CDR3 nucleotides: TGCGCCAGCAGCGCAAACAGGGTAATGAACACTGAAGCTTTCTTT. This gives the protein CASSANRVMNTEAFF.

The chain employs TRBV4-3 and TRBJ1-1; 7 bases map to TRBD1. CDR1 and CDR2 (germline): LGHNA, YSLEER. V trimming: 0 bases; J trimming: 3 bases; junction bases outside the gene matches: 7. The CDR3 is 16 residues long. The CDR3 region is CASSQDHRGFDTEAFF. The CDR3, as DNA: TGCGCCAGCAGCCAAGATCACAGGGGATTTGACACTGAAGCTTTCTTT.

The J gene is TRBJ1-2, the V gene TRBV5-6, with 7 bases identical to TRBD1. CDR1 SGHDT and CDR2 YYEEEE come from the germline V gene. After removal of 7 bases from V and 3 bases from J, the junction contained 3 bases not matched to a gene. The CDR3 has 12 residues. The CDR3 is CASSRGDYGYTF. For the CDR3, the DNA is TGTGCCAGCTCCAGGGGGGACTATGGCTACACCTTC. Supplemented by reference TRBV5-6 and TRBJ1-2, the full variable domain reads DAGVTQSPTHLIKTRGQQVTLRCSPKSGHDTVSWYQQALGQGPQFIFQYYEEEERQRGNFPDRFSGHQFPNYSSELNVNALLLGDSALYLCASSRGDYGYTFGSGTRLTVV.

The V call is TRBV5-6, the J call TRBJ2-3; 7 nucleotides align to TRBD1. V gave up 2 bases and J gave up 10 bases; unmatched junction bases: 4. The CDR3 is 12 amino acids. Per the germline V gene, CDR1 is SGHDT and CDR2 is YYEEEE. The CDR3, as DNA: TGTGCCAGCAGCTTAGCCGGGACAGCGCAGTATTTT. Protein: CASSLAGTAQYF.

V usage is TRBV9 and J usage is TRBJ1-4; D perhaps matches TRBD1 (5 bases). The CDR3 loop spans 15 amino acids. V was cut by 0 bases and J by 8 bases, with 14 bases left in between. Germline CDR1 and CDR2: SGDLS and YYNGEE. In DNA form, the CDR3 reads TGTGCCAGCAGCGTAGAAGGCAGGGCGACAGAAAAACTGTTTTTT. Translation gives CASSVEGRATEKLFF. Full variable domain (missing parts from reference TRBV9 and TRBJ1-4): DSGVTQTPKHLITATGQRVTLRCSPRSGDLSVYWYQQSLDQGLQFLIQYYNGEERAKGNILERFSAQQFPDLHSELNLSSLELGDSALYFCASSVEGRATEKLFFGSGTQLSVL.

This chain uses TRBV27 with TRBJ1-3, with D possibly matching TRBD1 (6 bases). The germline gives CDR1 MNHEY, CDR2 SMNVEV (reference sequence). The V and J ends lost 2 bases and 7 bases respectively, with 9 bases between them. The CDR3 sequence is 13 residues long. CDR3 sequence reads: CASSLTGSNTIYF. In DNA form, the CDR3 reads TGTGCCAGCAGTTTAACAGGGAGTAACACCATATATTTT.

For this clone: The germline gene is not matched at one end of the junction; a read error may be the cause. The rearrangement links TRBV4-1 to TRBJ2-1, with 8 bases lining up with TRBD1. The CDR3 covers 18 residues. In germline, CDR1 is MGHRA, CDR2 YSYEKL. CDR3 sequence (DNA): TGCACCAGCAGCCAAGGTCGGACAGGGTTGAGGTCCTACAATGAGCAGTTCTTC. Its protein product is CTSSQGRTGLRSYNEQFF.